Following are 13 T cell receptor beta chains from one sample sequenced in a study of T cells after yellow fever vaccination. TCRdb independently ran MiXCR on the 5' RACE reads; one entry per CDR3 protein. The profile shows about 130,000 distinct CDR3 sequences, under 7% of them singletons. Sequencing was performed on CD4+ T cells sorted from PBMCs, taken 10 days after the yellow fever booster vaccination. Every receptor here comes from a man aged 25-40 years who received the YFV17D yellow fever vaccine.

In its sample, this clonotype was seen many times. The chain employs TRBV9 and TRBJ2-3; TRBD1 is a possible D gene (5 bases). From germline, CDR1 is SGDLS and CDR2 YYNGEE. This CDR3 has 14 residues. V gave up 0 bases and J gave up 3 bases, with 8 bases separating them. As DNA, the CDR3 is TGTGCCAGCAGCGTAGAGCCAGGGACAGATACGCAGTATTTT. Amino acid sequence: CASSVEPGTDTQYF.

This clonotype was recorded at least ten times. The V call is TRBV5-5, the J call TRBJ2-2; 7 bases are shared with TRBD1. V lost 4 bases to trimming and J lost 1 base; unmatched junction nucleotides: 7. Per germline, CDR1 SGHKS and CDR2 YYEKEE (reference sequence). The CDR3 is 16 residues long. CDR3 coding DNA: TGTGCCAGCAGCAAGTCCGGGACAGAGAACACCGGGGAGCTGTTTTTT. Protein product: CASSKSGTENTGELFF.

This clonotype appeared many times. The genes are TRBV2 and TRBJ2-6, with D uncertain. Germline CDR1 SNHLY, CDR2 FYNNEI. The CDR3 spans 15 residues. Trimming left V 5 bases short and J 1 base short, with 9 bases between. This CDR3 is CASSLVVSGANVLTF. The CDR3 DNA reads TGTGCCAGCAGTTTAGTAGTATCTGGGGCCAACGTCCTGACTTTC.

This chain connects TRBV30 to TRBJ2-5, with D possibly matching TRBD2 (5 bases). The CDR3 covers 14 residues. Germline lookup yields CDR1 GTSNPN and CDR2 SVGIG (reference sequence). Trimming took off 0 bases at V and 3 bases at J, with 11 bases between the two ends. The CDR3 sequence is CAWSVRGLKETQYF. The CDR3 region has the DNA TGTGCCTGGAGTGTACGGGGTTTAAAAGAGACCCAGTACTTC.

This clonotype was picked up many times. The chain has TRBV28 and TRBJ2-3, with TRBD2 matching 11 bases. Trimming removed 6 bases from V and 8 bases from J; junction bases left unmatched: 10. From germline, CDR1 is MDHEN and CDR2 SYDVKM. The CDR3 extends over 15 amino acids. The CDR3 sequence: CASSLPGLAATTQYF. The DNA for the CDR3 is TGTGCCAGCAGCCTGCCGGGACTAGCGGCTACTACGCAGTATTTT.

This clonotype was seen a handful of times. The chain recombines TRBV5-4 with TRBJ2-6; D ambiguous. The ends were cut back, 2 bases at V and 1 base at J, with 4 bases in the middle. The CDR3 has 14 amino acids. Germline lookup yields CDR1 SGHNT and CDR2 YYREEE (reference sequence). CDR3 in DNA: TGTGCCAGCAGCTTCCTTTCTGGGGCCAACGTCCTGACTTTC. It translates to CASSFLSGANVLTF.

This clonotype was counted at least ten times. V and J are TRBV5-1 and TRBJ2-5; D could derive from TRBD1 or TRBD2 (5 bases each). CDR3 length equals 17 residues. Trimming removed 0 bases at V and 7 bases at J, with 22 bases between. Per germline, CDR1 SGHRS and CDR2 YFSETQ. CDR3 in amino acids: CASSLDAAGTTGGTQYF. CDR3 nucleotides: TGCGCCAGCAGCTTGGACGCGGCCGGGACGACTGGAGGGACCCAGTACTTC.

This clonotype has a count of ten or more. The rearrangement joins TRBV6-5 to TRBJ2-2; 8 bases agree with TRBD1. This CDR3 region has 15 residues. V was pared by 0 bases and J by 8 bases, with 5 bases of the junction left unmatched. Germline lookup yields CDR1 MNHEY and CDR2 SVGAGI. The CDR3 DNA is TGTGCCAGCAGTTACTCCCGGACAGGGAGTGGGGAGCTGTTTTTT. Protein: CASSYSRTGSGELFF.

This clonotype occurred many times. The rearrangement uses TRBV18 and TRBJ2-5; 7 bases are shared with TRBD1. Germline-derived CDR1 and CDR2 are KGHSH and LQKENI. There are 14 residues in the CDR3. Unmatched junction bases numbered 6, after V lost 4 bases and J lost 4 bases. The CDR3 protein is CASSLGTVPETQYF. The CDR3 DNA is TGTGCCAGCTCACTCGGGACAGTTCCAGAGACCCAGTACTTC. Together with reference TRBV18 and TRBJ2-5, the CDR3 gives the full variable domain: NAGVMQNPRHLVRRRGQEARLRCSPMKGHSHVYWYRQLPEEGLKFMVYLQKENIIDESGMPKERFSAEFPKEGPSILRIQQVVRGDSAAYFCASSLGTVPETQYFGPGTRLLVL.

This clonotype has a count of ten or more. V gene TRBV6-2 or TRBV6-3 combines with J gene TRBJ2-5; TRBD2 matches at 7 bases. This CDR3 is built from 16 residues. The junction had 13 bases not matched to a gene; V was cut back by 4 bases and J by 5 bases. CDR1 and CDR2 from the germline V gene are MNHEY and SVGEGT. Here the CDR3 DNA reads TGTGCCAGCAGTTTCCACCCTTGGACTAGTCAGGAGACCCAGTACTTC. It codes for CASSFHPWTSQETQYF.

As concerns this clonotype: This may stem from a read error, because a much larger clone lies one nucleotide away. The chain carries TRBV5-1 and TRBJ2-7; 8 bases fit TRBD1. Trimming took 4 bases from V and 6 from J; bases not matched to a gene: 6. Per the germline V gene, CDR1 is SGHRS and CDR2 is YFSETQ. The CDR3 totals 13 residues. DNA for the CDR3: TGCGCCAGCAGCGGGGGACAGGCGCTCGAGCAGTACTTC. This gives the protein CASSGGQALEQYF.

This clonotype was observed at least ten times. This sequence joins TRBV14 and TRBJ2-5; perhaps TRBD1 as D (6 bases). The CDR3 is 13 residues long. Germline CDR1 SGHDN, CDR2 FVKESK. V lost 4 bases to trimming and J lost 1 base, with 7 bases between them. In DNA, the CDR3 is TGTGCCAGCAGCCGGGACACCCAAGAGACCCAGTACTTC. This translates into CASSRDTQETQYF.

In this sample, this clonotype turned up a few times. The chain is built from TRBV5-4 and TRBJ2-2, with 14 bases matching TRBD2. After removal of 3 bases from V and 3 bases from J, the junction contained 1 base not matched to a gene. The CDR3 has 16 amino acids. Germline-derived CDR1 and CDR2 are SGHNT and YYREEE (reference sequence). CDR3 coding DNA: TGTGCCAGCAGCTCGGGACTAGCGGGAGACACCGGGGAGCTGTTTTTT. This encodes CASSSGLAGDTGELFF.